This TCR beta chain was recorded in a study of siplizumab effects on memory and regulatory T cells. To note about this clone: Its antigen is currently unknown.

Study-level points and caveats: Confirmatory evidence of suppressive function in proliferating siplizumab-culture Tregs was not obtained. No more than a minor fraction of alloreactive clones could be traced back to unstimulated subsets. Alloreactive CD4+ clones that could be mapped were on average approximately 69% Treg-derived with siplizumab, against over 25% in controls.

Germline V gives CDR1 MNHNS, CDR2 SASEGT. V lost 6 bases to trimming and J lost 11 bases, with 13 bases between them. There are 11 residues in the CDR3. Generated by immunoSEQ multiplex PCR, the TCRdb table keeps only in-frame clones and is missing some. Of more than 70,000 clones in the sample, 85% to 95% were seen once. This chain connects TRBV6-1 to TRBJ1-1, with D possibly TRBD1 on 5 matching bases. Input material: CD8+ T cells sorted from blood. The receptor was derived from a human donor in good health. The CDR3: CASSSGRVAFF. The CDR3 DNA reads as TGTGCCAGCAGCTCAGGGAGAGTGGCTTTCTTT.